A selection of T cell receptor beta chains follows, all from one sample in a study of control samples from healthy donors and cancer patients. Assay used: immunoSEQ multiplex PCR; TCRdb lists only in-frame clones, some missing. The table records around 110,000 clones, 80% to 90% of them present only once. Sequences were obtained from PBMCs. The receptors derive from a woman between 45 and 65 years old with colorectal cancer. CDR3s include the opening cysteine and the closing phenylalanine or tryptophan.

CDR3aa: CATKVDPNSYEQYF
v_gene: TRBV19
j_gene: TRBJ2-7

CDR3aa: CATSDFGGPQHF
v_gene: TRBV24-1
j_gene: TRBJ1-5

CDR3aa: CASSPTSGGGYEQYF
v_gene: TRBV5-1
j_gene: TRBJ2-7

CDR3aa: CASSTDRGAYEQYF
v_gene: TRBV18
j_gene: TRBJ2-7

CDR3aa: CASSGRLAGGTDTQYF
v_gene: TRBV6-4
j_gene: TRBJ2-3

CDR3aa: CASSHPGRDRGYNEQFF
v_gene: TRBV4-1
j_gene: TRBJ2-1

CDR3aa: CASSIRVAPPDTQYF
v_gene: TRBV19
j_gene: TRBJ2-3

CDR3aa: CASSSVNQPQHF
v_gene: TRBV12-3/TRBV12-4
j_gene: TRBJ1-5

CDR3aa: CASSPFQFRAPEERYEQYF
v_gene: TRBV18
j_gene: TRBJ2-7

CDR3aa: CASSEAQGGVGQPQHF
v_gene: TRBV6-1
j_gene: TRBJ1-5

CDR3aa: CASSLAADGSTDTQYF
v_gene: TRBV7-6
j_gene: TRBJ2-3

CDR3aa: CASSRDLGETQYF
v_gene: TRBV6-5
j_gene: TRBJ2-5

CDR3aa: CASSSTSGRAIDEQFF
v_gene: TRBV6-6
j_gene: TRBJ2-1

CDR3aa: CASSHRQGAGEAFF
v_gene: TRBV5-1
j_gene: TRBJ1-1

CDR3aa: CASSVSTSGVYEQYF
v_gene: TRBV9
j_gene: TRBJ2-7

CDR3aa: CASSLRGYGYTF
v_gene: TRBV5-6
j_gene: TRBJ1-2

CDR3aa: CASTRTVNTEAFF
v_gene: TRBV27
j_gene: TRBJ1-1

CDR3aa: CASRGNSPLHF
v_gene: TRBV12-3/TRBV12-4
j_gene: TRBJ1-6

CDR3aa: CASSRDTDYEQYF
v_gene: TRBV27
j_gene: TRBJ2-7

CDR3aa: CATSDSGTGSSGNTIYF
v_gene: TRBV24-1
j_gene: TRBJ1-3

CDR3aa: CASSLNRTGGRYNEQFF
v_gene: TRBV7-8
j_gene: TRBJ2-1

CDR3aa: CAWSVGQGMAETQYF
v_gene: TRBV30
j_gene: TRBJ2-5

CDR3aa: CASSNPRSGGDEQFF
v_gene: TRBV6-5
j_gene: TRBJ2-1

CDR3aa: CASSLGRAINYGYTF
v_gene: TRBV5-8
j_gene: TRBJ1-2

CDR3aa: CAGGNTEAFF
v_gene: TRBV19
j_gene: TRBJ1-1

CDR3aa: CASSQGRAGLSPLHF
v_gene: TRBV3-1/TRBV3-2
j_gene: TRBJ1-6

CDR3aa: CASSMTGAWDTEAFF
v_gene: TRBV19
j_gene: TRBJ1-1

CDR3aa: CASSFSVQLGWPQHF
v_gene: TRBV27
j_gene: TRBJ1-5

CDR3aa: CASMDSLYQPQHF
v_gene: TRBV2
j_gene: TRBJ1-5

CDR3aa: CASSITSNRGENSPLHF
v_gene: TRBV19
j_gene: TRBJ1-6

CDR3aa: CASSDFGGVDTGELFF
v_gene: TRBV2
j_gene: TRBJ2-2

CDR3aa: CASSTRTGGSNTEAFF
v_gene: TRBV7-8
j_gene: TRBJ1-1

CDR3aa: CASSFGSSRYNEQFF
v_gene: TRBV6-2/TRBV6-3
j_gene: TRBJ2-1

CDR3aa: CASSPPSGGPGNEQFF
v_gene: TRBV18
j_gene: TRBJ2-1

CDR3aa: CASSPTGYYGYTF
v_gene: TRBV12-3/TRBV12-4
j_gene: TRBJ1-2

CDR3aa: CSVVAAGSAIYTF
v_gene: TRBV29-1
j_gene: TRBJ1-2

CDR3aa: CASKQFYGYTF
v_gene: TRBV6-5
j_gene: TRBJ1-2

CDR3aa: CATGSTGGEDTQYF
v_gene: TRBV24-1
j_gene: TRBJ2-3

CDR3aa: CATSRTHDRGRDQPQHF
v_gene: TRBV15
j_gene: TRBJ1-5

CDR3aa: CASTTGGGVNQPQHF
v_gene: TRBV18
j_gene: TRBJ1-5

CDR3aa: CASSDWDPRSALSNQPQHF
v_gene: TRBV2
j_gene: TRBJ1-5

CDR3aa: CASSTRTGIGSPLHF
v_gene: TRBV6-5
j_gene: TRBJ1-6

CDR3aa: CASSLGASDEQYF
v_gene: TRBV5-4
j_gene: TRBJ2-7

CDR3aa: CASSQADYGYTF
v_gene: TRBV3-1/TRBV3-2
j_gene: TRBJ1-2

CDR3aa: CASSGGRASNQPQHF
v_gene: TRBV19
j_gene: TRBJ1-5

CDR3aa: CASRRGYTEAFF
v_gene: TRBV28
j_gene: TRBJ1-1

CDR3aa: CAWGQETQYF
v_gene: TRBV30
j_gene: TRBJ2-5

CDR3aa: CASSLDGSGAGVYTQYF
v_gene: TRBV11-2
j_gene: TRBJ2-3

CDR3aa: CASRATSGTVTYEQYF
v_gene: TRBV2
j_gene: TRBJ2-7

CDR3aa: CASSTGQALSGANVLTF
v_gene: TRBV19
j_gene: TRBJ2-6

CDR3aa: CASSVTGNYPDTQYF
v_gene: TRBV9
j_gene: TRBJ2-3

CDR3aa: CASSLRLGWQLEAFF
v_gene: TRBV5-6
j_gene: TRBJ1-1

CDR3aa: CASSRTGATADTQYF
v_gene: TRBV7-8
j_gene: TRBJ2-3